This note documents a single T cell receptor beta chain sequence. The data were obtained in a study of Ad26.COV2.S vaccination and SARS-CoV-2 variants. As to treatment: around 19 received Ad26.COV2.S at low or high dose, single or two shots; several received placebo; per-sample allocation not given. The samples were gathered on day 63 after the first injection of vaccine or placebo. Germline loops: CDR1 MDHEN, CDR2 SYDVKM. This CDR3 contains 16 residues. V lost 7 bases to trimming and J lost 1 base, with 19 bases between them. The repertoire was sequenced with immunoSEQ multiplex PCR; TCRdb's copy has only in-frame clones and lacks some. Of about 330,000 clones in the sample, about 90% are singletons; the top ten hold 4.5% to 7%.

The source material was peripheral blood, sampled in a trial of Ad26.COV2.S vaccine versus placebo. This chain uses TRBV28 with TRBJ1-2; no reliable D call. The clonotype was recovered from a person between 18 and 65 years old who received the Ad26.COV2.S COVID-19 vaccine or a placebo. CDR3 sequence reads: CASKSPPWVDNYGYTF. The CDR3 nucleotides read TGTGCCAGCAAATCCCCTCCGTGGGTGGATAACTATGGCTACACCTTC.